This TCR beta chain was recovered during a study of cytomegalovirus exposure and HLA in healthy donors. Study-wide points: Links to common viral pathogens appeared, in a later analysis, for several of the most significant clusters. There were about 160 TCR beta chains listed as cytomegalovirus-associated. V segments that were indistinguishable, TRBV6-2 and TRBV6-3 among them, were omitted from analysis.

The PCR used 60 Vbeta and 13 Jbeta primers. The method was immunoSEQ multiplex PCR; TCRdb's version includes in-frame clones alone and lacks a portion of them. Of over 150,000 clones in the sample, about three quarters were seen once. Germline assignment: CDR1 SGHNT and CDR2 YENEEA. The CDR3 is 15 residues long. The V and J ends lost 3 bases and 8 bases, in that order; junction bases with no gene match: 9. This clone was seen more than once but under ten times. Its antigen is not known. Sequenced material: PBMCs. The gene calls are TRBV11-3 and TRBJ2-1; 8 bases fit TRBD2. This clonotype originated in a woman between 35 and 50 years old in good health and CMV-seropositive. The CDR3: CASSFGGGSYYEQFF. The CDR3, as DNA: TGTGCCAGCAGCTTCGGCGGGGGGTCATATTATGAGCAGTTCTTC.